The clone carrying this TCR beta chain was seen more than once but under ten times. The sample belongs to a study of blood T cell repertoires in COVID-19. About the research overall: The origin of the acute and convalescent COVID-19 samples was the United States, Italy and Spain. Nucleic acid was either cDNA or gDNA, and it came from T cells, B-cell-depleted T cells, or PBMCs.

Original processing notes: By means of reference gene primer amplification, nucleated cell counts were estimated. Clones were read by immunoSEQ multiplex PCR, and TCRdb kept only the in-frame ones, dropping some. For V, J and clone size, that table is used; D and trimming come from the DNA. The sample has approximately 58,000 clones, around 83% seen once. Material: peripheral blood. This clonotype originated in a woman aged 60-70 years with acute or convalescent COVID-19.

CDR3 sequence (DNA): TGCAGCGTCTCTCTAGGGGCGAACACTGAAGCTTTCTTT. It is translated as CSVSLGANTEAFF. The V gene is TRBV29-1, the J gene TRBJ1-1; a weak D match, TRBD1 (5 bases). The V gene lost 6 bases and the J gene lost 1 base, with 12 bases spanning the gap. The germline gives CDR1 SQVTM, CDR2 ANQGSEA. The CDR3 has 13 residues.